The rows below give T cell receptor beta chains drawn from one sample of a study of T cell changes during pregnancy in multiple sclerosis. Clones were read by immunoSEQ multiplex PCR, and TCRdb kept only the in-frame ones, dropping some. This table holds approximately 92,000 clones, around 90% found once. Specimen: peripheral blood, collected in the first trimester of pregnancy. These receptors all stem from a female donor with multiple sclerosis, enrolled in a pregnancy study. Both conserved end residues are part of each CDR3. Each record gives: clone size, V gene, D gene, J gene, CDR3 DNA, CDR3 protein. D genes are given only for firm matches. Clone sizes are given selectively: once, few, many, or a class where the clone is expanded.

size: .; V: TRBV2; D: TRBD2; J: TRBJ2-7; DNA: TGTGCCAGCAGCCGCTCCGGGACTAGCGGGAGCGAGCAGTACTTC; CDR3: CASSRSGTSGSEQYF
size: .; V: TRBV7-3; D: .; J: TRBJ2-5; DNA: TGTGCCAGCAGCTTCCAGGCCCCCCGGGAGTGGACCCAGTACTTC; CDR3: CASSFQAPREWTQYF
size: .; V: TRBV4-2; D: .; J: TRBJ2-1; DNA: TGTGCCAGCAGCCAAGAAAAAAGACTACTGGGTTGGAATGAGCAGTTCTTC; CDR3: CASSQEKRLLGWNEQFF
size: .; V: TRBV2; D: TRBD2; J: TRBJ2-7; DNA: TGTGCCAGCGGGAGGACTAGCGCGCAGTACTTC; CDR3: CASGRTSAQYF
size: .; V: TRBV10-3; D: .; J: TRBJ2-5; DNA: TGTGCCATCAGTGAGAGGGGTCGGGGGGAGACCCAGTACTTC; CDR3: CAISERGRGETQYF
size: .; V: TRBV27; D: .; J: TRBJ1-2; DNA: TGTGCCAGCAGTACGAGCCCCGTCTATGGCTACACCTTC; CDR3: CASSTSPVYGYTF
size: .; V: TRBV5-6; D: .; J: TRBJ1-5; DNA: TGTGCCAGCAGCGCAGTCGGCAATCAGCCCCAGCATTTT; CDR3: CASSAVGNQPQHF
size: .; V: TRBV13; D: TRBD1; J: TRBJ1-5; DNA: TGTGCCAGCAGCTCGGGGACAGGACATCAGCCCCAGCATTTT; CDR3: CASSSGTGHQPQHF
size: .; V: TRBV28; D: TRBD1; J: TRBJ2-3; DNA: TGTGCCAGCAGTACACAGGGGGGCGCAGATACGCAGTATTTT; CDR3: CASSTQGGADTQYF
size: .; V: TRBV4-3; D: TRBD2; J: TRBJ2-1; DNA: TGCGCCAGCAGCCAAGATATTTTGGCTAGCGGGATCCCAGGTTACAATGAGCAGTTCTTC; CDR3: CASSQDILASGIPGYNEQFF
size: .; V: TRBV19; D: TRBD2; J: TRBJ2-1; DNA: TGTGCCAGTAGTCCTATTGAGCGGGATCGTCTCTACAATGAGCAGTTCTTC; CDR3: CASSPIERDRLYNEQFF
size: .; V: TRBV5-1; D: .; J: TRBJ1-4; DNA: TGCGCCAGCAGCTTGGGTTCACAGGGACGGGAAAAACTGTTTTTT; CDR3: CASSLGSQGREKLFF
size: .; V: TRBV30; D: .; J: TRBJ2-1; DNA: TGTGCCTGGAGTGTACGGTTGAGAGGCTCCTACAATGAGCAGTTCTTC; CDR3: CAWSVRLRGSYNEQFF
size: .; V: TRBV5-1; D: .; J: TRBJ1-1; DNA: TGCGCCAGCAGCTTGGTATCCGGGGACACTGAAGCTTTCTTT; CDR3: CASSLVSGDTEAFF
size: .; V: TRBV4-1; D: .; J: TRBJ1-3; DNA: TGCGCCAGCAGCCACCCTCTCGTCTCTGGAAACACCATATATTTT; CDR3: CASSHPLVSGNTIYF
size: .; V: TRBV7-9; D: .; J: TRBJ1-5; DNA: TGTGCCAGCAGCTTAGGAGGGAGTCAGCCCCAGCATTTT; CDR3: CASSLGGSQPQHF
size: .; V: TRBV18; D: .; J: TRBJ1-1; DNA: TGTGCCAGCTCATCGCCCGGGGGGGCGAACACTGAAGCTTTCTTT; CDR3: CASSSPGGANTEAFF
size: .; V: TRBV4-3; D: TRBD2; J: TRBJ2-3; DNA: TGCGCCAGCAGCCAAGATCTAGCGGGAGTTCGGGCAGATACGCAGTATTTT; CDR3: CASSQDLAGVRADTQYF
size: .; V: TRBV11-2; D: TRBD1; J: TRBJ1-1; DNA: TGTGCCAGCAGCCATAGCCTGGGACAGGGCTTCGCGAACACTGAAGCTTTCTTT; CDR3: CASSHSLGQGFANTEAFF
size: .; V: TRBV18; D: .; J: TRBJ1-1; DNA: TGTGCCAGCTCACCACTTTCCAGGGGGAACACTGAAGCTTTCTTT; CDR3: CASSPLSRGNTEAFF
size: .; V: TRBV7-2; D: .; J: TRBJ2-1; DNA: TGTGCCAGCAGCTTCCCAGACCTACTATACAATGAGCAGTTCTTC; CDR3: CASSFPDLLYNEQFF
size: .; V: TRBV6-1; D: TRBD1; J: TRBJ2-7; DNA: TGTGCCAGCAGTGGAGGACAGGCCACCTCCTACGAGCAGTACTTC; CDR3: CASSGGQATSYEQYF
size: .; V: TRBV6-5; D: TRBD1; J: TRBJ2-7; DNA: TGTGCCAGCAGTTATTCGCCCGGGACAGGGCTCCACGAGCAGTACTTC; CDR3: CASSYSPGTGLHEQYF
size: .; V: TRBV5-1; D: TRBD1; J: TRBJ1-1; DNA: TGCGCCAGCAGCTTGGTAGCTTCAGGGACAGGGACTGAAGCTTTCTTT; CDR3: CASSLVASGTGTEAFF
size: once; V: TRBV25-1; D: TRBD1; J: TRBJ2-7; DNA: TGTGCCAGCAGTGACGAGACAGGGGACTACGAGCAGTACTTC; CDR3: CASSDETGDYEQYF
size: .; V: TRBV6-5; D: .; J: TRBJ2-5; DNA: TGTGCCAGCAGTTACTCTCACGATCACGGGGAGACCCAGTACTTC; CDR3: CASSYSHDHGETQYF
size: few; V: TRBV10-3; D: .; J: TRBJ1-1; DNA: TGTGCCATACAGGGAGTGAACACTGAAGCTTTCTTT; CDR3: CAIQGVNTEAFF
size: .; V: TRBV5-5; D: TRBD2; J: TRBJ2-7; DNA: TGTGCCAGCAGCTTGGTTGGGACTAAGTACGAGCAGTACTTC; CDR3: CASSLVGTKYEQYF
size: .; V: TRBV30; D: .; J: TRBJ1-2; DNA: TGTGCCTGGAGTGTACCCCGCAGGGAATATGGCTACACCTTC; CDR3: CAWSVPRREYGYTF
size: .; V: TRBV4-1; D: .; J: TRBJ2-5; DNA: TGCGCCAGCAGCCGGGCGCTGGGGAGCGGGGAGACCCAGTACTTC; CDR3: CASSRALGSGETQYF
size: .; V: TRBV15; D: .; J: TRBJ2-2; DNA: TGTGCCACCAGCAGAGAAGGAGGAAGGACCGGGGAGCTGTTTTTT; CDR3: CATSREGGRTGELFF
size: few; V: TRBV18; D: .; J: TRBJ1-1; DNA: TGTGCCAGCTCCCCTAAGGGACAGAACACTGAAGCTTTCTTT; CDR3: CASSPKGQNTEAFF
size: .; V: TRBV29-1; D: .; J: TRBJ2-7; DNA: TGCAGCGTTGACGGGCAGGGTATCGACGAGCAGTACTTC; CDR3: CSVDGQGIDEQYF